The clone carrying this T cell receptor beta chain was counted a few times. The antigen is undetermined. The data originate from a study of T-cell memory formation after mild COVID-19. TCRdb reanalysed the 5' RACE reads using MiXCR and keeps one entry per CDR3 protein. Of some 600,000 distinct CDR3 sequences in the sample, approximately 15% were seen once. Study-level points and caveats: Cross-reactive memory apparently joined, as some responding clones appeared in pre-infection memory.

The CDR3 is 20 amino acids. J was trimmed by 0 bases and V by 4 bases; bases with no gene match: 13. CDR1 and CDR2 (germline): SGHVS, FNYEAQ. The sequence was collected from an adult woman who had mild COVID-19 (a few samples of this study predate the infection). Cell type and time point are not known. The sample taken for sequencing was PBMCs or a T cell subset sorted from them (not recorded which). The V call is TRBV7-6, the J call TRBJ2-7; 15 bases are shared with TRBD2. CDR3 bases: TGTGCCAGCAGCTCATCAGTCCCCGGGACTAGCGGGAGGAGCTCCTACGAGCAGTACTTC. Translated: CASSSSVPGTSGRSSYEQYF.